This TCR beta chain was sequenced for a study of T cells in localized non-small cell lung cancer (dated by TCRdb to 2019 to 2021). In the study overall: The study analyzed T cell repertoires of over 200 early-stage NSCLC patients, comparing tumors and uninvolved tumor-adjacent lungs. The mean age of the NSCLC patients was less than 70 years, with 120 to 150 men and 85 to 110 women. The cohort consisted of under 300 treatment-naive NSCLC patients whose localized lung tumors had been resected.

At diagnosis, tumor, uninvolved tumor-adjacent lung and peripheral blood were collected and then preserved as a mix of FFPE and fresh-frozen material. Comments on this clone: No antigen is known for it. It has no much larger one-base neighbor in the sample; base qualities were not kept.

The CDR3 has 15 amino acids, counting the end cysteine and phenylalanine. The sequence is cut down to CDR3 DNA, 45 bases in frame from base 1. CDR1 and CDR2 (GTSNPN, SVGIG) derive from the germline V gene (reference sequence). Trimming takes 4 bases off V and 0 bases off J; junction bases not matched to a gene: 5. TCR beta CDR3 regions were sequenced from DNA using the immunoSEQ Assay. The original pipeline was this. T cell density was computed as TCR beta template counts normalized to usable DNA estimated by amplifying housekeeping genes. Richness was estimated with the preseqR package, extrapolating to 400,000 templates for PBMC samples and 120,000 templates for tissue samples. Clonality was calculated as one minus Pielou's evenness. Differential abundance testing on productive amino-acid clonotypes, with a minimum total count of 5 and an alpha of 0.1, was used to identify tissue-enriched TCRs. The Jaccard Index and the Morisita Overlap Index were used to measure how much the repertoires overlapped between compartments. TCR beta CDR3s were clustered by GLIPH together with public tetramer-defined viral CDR3s, and at least three viral sequences plus V-gene enrichment were required for viral motifs. Imported from immuneACCESS, the table was reduced by TCRdb to in-frame sequences with V and J called. These copies leave out some clones; in studies compared against another copy, an unresolved V gene accounts for under half, and the cause of the remainder is not known. The V and J calls and clone size come from that table; D and trimming were worked out from the DNA. Counted in this sample were about 1,500 clones; around 25% of them appeared once. The ten largest clones add up to roughly 13% of the sample.

The full study reports these points: Because the study design was exploratory, TCR variables were selected using unadjusted p-values without false-discovery rate correction. Higher blood T cell density associated with longer overall survival, while higher adjacent-lung clonality associated with shorter survival. Uninvolved tumor-adjacent lung showed the highest T cell clonality, higher than tumor, which suggests more focused antigenic responses in the adjacent lung. Of the top 100 tumor clones, a median of approximately 60 were detected in paired uninvolved adjacent lung; around 27 were also among that lung's top 100. Multi-region tumor sequencing was not performed, so intratumor heterogeneity could not be excluded.

The chain employs TRBV30 and TRBJ2-2; TRBD2 agrees with 7 junctional bases. Material: lung tumor tissue, obtained before any cancer treatment. This TCR derives from a woman aged 35 to 69 with stage I lung adenocarcinoma. The bases read TGTGCCTGGAACCGCGGGGGTTCGAACACCGGGGAGCTGTTTTTT. Its protein product is CAWNRGGSNTGELFF.